A single sample gave rise to the 13 T cell receptor beta chains below, sequenced in a study of blood T cell repertoires in COVID-19. TCRdb keeps only in-frame clones here, not all; method: immunoSEQ multiplex PCR. The table shows roughly 40,000 clones, with around 77% occurring only once. Sequenced material: peripheral blood. These receptor sequences come from a woman aged 80 or over with acute or convalescent COVID-19.

V gene TRBV2 combines with J gene TRBJ2-7; 12 bases line up with TRBD2. The CDR3 spans 15 residues. The V gene end was trimmed by 4 bases and the J gene end by 1 base; junction bases not matched to a gene: 2. CDR1 SNHLY and CDR2 FYNNEI come from the germline V gene. The CDR3 sequence is CASSGLAGGSYEQYF. Here the CDR3 DNA reads TGTGCCAGCAGTGGGCTAGCGGGAGGGTCCTACGAGCAGTACTTC.

The chain combines TRBV28 with TRBJ1-6; 7 bases map to TRBD1. From germline, CDR1 is MDHEN and CDR2 SYDVKM. V lost 3 bases to trimming and J lost 2 bases; unmatched junction nucleotides: 7. CDR3 length: 17 residues. CDR3 amino acids: CASSLKRGPPYNSPLHF. DNA of the CDR3: TGTGCCAGCAGTTTGAAAAGGGGGCCGCCCTATAATTCACCCCTCCACTTT.

The gene calls are TRBV6-2 or TRBV6-3 and TRBJ2-1, with 8 positions matching TRBD2. CDR1 and CDR2 from the germline V gene are MNHEY and SVGEGT. With 7 bases clipped from V and 9 bases from J, the junction kept 11 bases outside the gene matches. This CDR3 has 14 residues. The CDR3 protein is CASTPPPSGGEQFF. CDR3 nucleotide sequence: TGTGCCAGCACCCCTCCGCCCAGCGGGGGTGAGCAGTTCTTC.

J is TRBJ1-2 and V is TRBV28; perhaps TRBD1 as D (6 bases). CDR3 size: 12 residues. The germline CDR1 and CDR2 sequences are MDHEN and SYDVKM. Trimming took off 5 bases at V and 5 bases at J, with 9 bases between the two ends. CDR3 protein: CASSPGEYGYTF. DNA of the CDR3: TGTGCCAGCAGTCCAGGGGAGTATGGCTACACCTTC.

The genes are TRBV12-5 and TRBJ1-1; D is uncertain. Deletions cut 1 base from V and 6 bases from J, with 15 bases between. The CDR3 length is 15 residues. The germline gives CDR1 LGHNT, CDR2 FRNRAP. CDR3 sequence reads: CASGLAHRGISEAFF. CDR3 coding DNA: TGTGCTAGTGGTTTGGCTCATAGAGGGATATCTGAAGCTTTCTTT.

The chain carries TRBV9 and TRBJ2-1; tentative D call: TRBD1 (5 bases). The ends were cut back, 2 bases at V and 10 bases at J, with 7 bases in the middle. Germline CDR1 reads SGDLS; CDR2 reads YYNGEE. CDR3 length: 11 amino acids. CDR3 sequence (DNA): TGTGCCAGCAGCGTGGGGCAAGAGCAGTTCTTC. Protein product: CASSVGQEQFF. The full variable domain, rest sourced from reference TRBV9 and TRBJ2-1, is DSGVTQTPKHLITATGQRVTLRCSPRSGDLSVYWYQQSLDQGLQFLIQYYNGEERAKGNILERFSAQQFPDLHSELNLSSLELGDSALYFCASSVGQEQFFGPGTRLTVL.

This clone was detected only a few times. The rearrangement joins TRBV30 to TRBJ2-1; TRBD2 matches 11 bases. Germline loops: CDR1 GTSNPN, CDR2 SVGIG (reference sequence). This CDR3 is built from 15 residues. J was trimmed by 10 bases and V by 4 bases; bases with no gene match: 12. DNA of the CDR3: TGTGCCTGGATAGCCGTTAGCGGGAGGGGAGGGGAGCAGTTCTTC. Protein sequence: CAWIAVSGRGGEQFF.

Remarks on this clone: The same CDR3 can be traced to other DNA sequences in this sample. V and J are TRBV27 and TRBJ1-2; tentative D call: TRBD1 (6 bases). Germline CDR1 reads MNHEY; CDR2 reads SMNVEV (reference sequence). The CDR3 covers 14 residues. The ends were cut back, 5 bases at V and 8 bases at J, with 18 bases in the middle. The CDR3 loop reads CASSPQGQGNGYTF. The CDR3, as DNA: TGTGCCAGCAGTCCCCAGGGGCAGGGTAACGGCTACACCTTC.

This clone has a handful of counts. This chain joins TRBV29-1 and TRBJ1-2, with a possible D match to TRBD1 (5 bases). Deletions cut 2 bases from V and 8 bases from J, with 12 bases between. The CDR3 covers 12 residues. Looked up from germline, CDR1 is SQVTM and CDR2 is ANQGSEA. Written as DNA, the CDR3 is TGCAGCGTTGAACCGTCCCAGGGAGGCTACACCTTC. Its translation: CSVEPSQGGYTF.

The chain is built from TRBV7-4 and TRBJ1-2; 7 positions agree with TRBD1. With V trimmed by 6 bases and J by 1 base, 14 bases remained unmatched. The CDR3 is made up of 17 amino acids. The germline V gene encodes CDR1 SGHVT and CDR2 SQSDAQ. The CDR3 DNA follows: TGTGCCAGCAGACACCGGGACAGTCAATCTCTTAACTATGGCTACACCTTC. Translation: CASRHRDSQSLNYGYTF.

The J gene is TRBJ1-2, the V gene TRBV7-2, with TRBD1 as a possible D gene (6 bases). CDR1 and CDR2 (germline): SGHTA, FQGNSA. Trimming took 4 bases from V and 4 from J, leaving 16 bases between them. This CDR3 is 15 amino acids long. CDR3 sequence reads: CASSSWGGAGYGYTF. CDR3 bases: TGTGCCAGCAGCTCCTGGGGGGGGGCAGGCTATGGCTACACCTTC. Full variable domain (missing parts from reference TRBV7-2 and TRBJ1-2): GAGVSQSPSNKVTEKGKDVELRCDPISGHTALYWYRQSLGQGLEFLIYFQGNSAPDKSGLPSDRFSAERTGGSVSTLTIQRTQQEDSAVYLCASSSWGGAGYGYTFGSGTRLTVV.

This chain connects TRBV4-1 to TRBJ2-3; D possibly corresponds to TRBD2 (6 bases). The germline CDR1 and CDR2 sequences are MGHRA and YSYEKL. The germline V and J ends were trimmed by 0 bases and 1 base, with 14 bases remaining between them. CDR3 length equals 17 residues. CDR3 amino acids: CASSQDLQPGGTDTQYF. The CDR3 DNA reads as TGCGCCAGCAGCCAAGACCTGCAGCCGGGGGGCACAGATACGCAGTATTTT.

The V call is TRBV9, the J call TRBJ1-2; a weak D match, TRBD1 (5 bases). Germline values: CDR1 SGDLS, CDR2 YYNGEE. V shed 1 base and J shed 4 bases, with 14 bases lying between them. There are 15 residues in the CDR3. CDR3 nucleotide sequence: TGTGCCAGCAGCGTACTTACAGGCCCTAGCTATGGCTACACCTTC. This encodes CASSVLTGPSYGYTF.